This T cell receptor (beta chain) was recorded in a study of CD8+CD57+ T cells in acquired aplastic anemia. Across the study: The DNA of sorted CD4+ and CD8+ cells averaged approximately 3.3 ug.

The V segment lost 6 bases and the J segment 6 bases; nucleotides outside the gene matches: 13. This CDR3 comprises 17 residues. Note on this clonotype: The antigen is not known.

The template for TCR beta VDJ and CDR3 sequence profiling was genomic DNA. TCRdb independently ran MiXCR on the reads; one entry per CDR3 protein. The profile shows some 180,000 distinct CDR3 sequences, around 63% of them singletons. Study conclusions and caveats: Patients and controls were found to share 25 to 30 CD8+ CDR3 sequences. Any difference that existed in CD8+ Simpson's diversity between patients and controls was not significant.

CD8+CD57+ cell expansion had been shown by flow cytometry in patients chosen for sequencing. The patients, all of them, had severe acquired aplastic anemia. The TCR sequence derives from a human donor with aplastic anemia. V gene TRBV6-7 combines with J gene TRBJ2-1; 11 nucleotides line up with TRBD2. TRBV6-7 is noted as an ORF with a role that remains uncertain. Sequenced material: sorted CD4+, CD8+, or CD8+CD57+ T cells (not recorded which) from PBMCs. CDR3 residues: CASSLTSGAVRGNEQFF. Here the CDR3 DNA reads TGTGCCAGCAGCTTGACTAGCGGGGCTGTGAGGGGCAATGAGCAGTTCTTC.